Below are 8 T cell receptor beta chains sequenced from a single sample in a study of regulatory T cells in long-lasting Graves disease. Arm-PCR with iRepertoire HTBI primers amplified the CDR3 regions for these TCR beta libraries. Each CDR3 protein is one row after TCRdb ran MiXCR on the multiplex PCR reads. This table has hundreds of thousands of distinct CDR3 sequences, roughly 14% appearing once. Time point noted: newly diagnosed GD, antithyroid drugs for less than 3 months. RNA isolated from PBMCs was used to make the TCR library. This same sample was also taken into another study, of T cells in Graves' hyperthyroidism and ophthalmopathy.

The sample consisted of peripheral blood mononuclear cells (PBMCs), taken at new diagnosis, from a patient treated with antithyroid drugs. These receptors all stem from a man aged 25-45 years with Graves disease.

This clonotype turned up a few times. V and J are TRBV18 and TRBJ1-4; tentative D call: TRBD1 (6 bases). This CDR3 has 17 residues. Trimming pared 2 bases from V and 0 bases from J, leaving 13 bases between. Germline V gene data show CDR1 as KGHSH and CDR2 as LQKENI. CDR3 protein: CASSPRLRTATNEKLFF. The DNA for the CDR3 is TGTGCCAGCTCACCAAGGTTGCGGACAGCAACTAATGAAAAACTGTTTTTT.

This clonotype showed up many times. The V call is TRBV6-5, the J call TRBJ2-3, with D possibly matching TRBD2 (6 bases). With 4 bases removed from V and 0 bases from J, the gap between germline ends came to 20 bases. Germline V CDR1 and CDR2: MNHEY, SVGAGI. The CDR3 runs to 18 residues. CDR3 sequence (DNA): TGTGCCAGCAGTTCCGTCCGGGACTGGTCTTCTAGCACAGATACGCAGTATTTT. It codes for CASSSVRDWSSSTDTQYF.

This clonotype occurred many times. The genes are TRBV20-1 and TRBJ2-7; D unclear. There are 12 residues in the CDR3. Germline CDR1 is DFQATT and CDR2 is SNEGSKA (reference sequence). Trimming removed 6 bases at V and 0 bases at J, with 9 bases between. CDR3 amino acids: CSATIGSYEQYF. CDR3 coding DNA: TGCAGTGCGACCATAGGCTCCTACGAGCAGTACTTC.

DNA for the CDR3: TGTGCCATCAGTGAACCCCGTGGCGGGGAAGGGCAGACCCAGTACTTC. As protein: CAISEPRGGEGQTQYF. This chain joins TRBV10-3 and TRBJ2-5, with D perhaps matching TRBD2 (6 bases). The germline gives CDR1 ENHRY, CDR2 SYGVKD. Between the trimmed V and J ends, which lost 3 bases and 6 bases, there was a span of 20 bases. The CDR3 runs to 16 residues.

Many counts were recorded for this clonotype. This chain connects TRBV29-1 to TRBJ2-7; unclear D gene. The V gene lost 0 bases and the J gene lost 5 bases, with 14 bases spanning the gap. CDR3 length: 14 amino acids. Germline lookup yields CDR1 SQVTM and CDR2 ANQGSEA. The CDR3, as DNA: TGCAGCGTTGAAGATTTCTCCCTGTCCAACGAGCAGTACTTC. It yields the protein CSVEDFSLSNEQYF.

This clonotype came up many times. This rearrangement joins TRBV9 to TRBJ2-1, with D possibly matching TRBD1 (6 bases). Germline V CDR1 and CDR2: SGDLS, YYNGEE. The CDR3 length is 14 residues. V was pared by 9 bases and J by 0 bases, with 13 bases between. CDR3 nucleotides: TGTGCCACCGCACGGGACAACTCCTACAATGAGCAGTTCTTC. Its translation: CATARDNSYNEQFF.

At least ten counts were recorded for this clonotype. CDR3 DNA sequence: TGTGCCAGCAGTAACGACCCGGGGGCCGAAGAGACCCAGTACTTC. Its protein product is CASSNDPGAEETQYF. The chain links TRBV27 to TRBJ2-5; D may be TRBD1 or TRBD2 (6 bases each). Between the trimmed V and J ends, which lost 5 bases and 3 bases, there was a span of 16 bases. CDR1 is MNHEY and CDR2 is SMNVEV in the germline V gene (reference sequence). The CDR3 loop spans 15 amino acids.

The CDR3 region is CASSSQGNGQPQHF. CDR3 nucleotides: TGTGCCAGCAGCTCACAGGGGAATGGTCAGCCCCAGCATTTT. The chain uses TRBV7-2 and TRBJ1-5; 7 bases align to TRBD1. Germline V gene sequence: CDR1 SGHTA, CDR2 FQGNSA. The ends lost 4 bases at V and 6 bases at J; junction bases unmatched: 6. CDR3 size: 14 residues.